Shown below are 15 T cell receptor beta chains from a single sample sequenced in a study of blood T cell repertoires in COVID-19. Profiled with immunoSEQ multiplex PCR; TCRdb holds only in-frame clones, not every one. The repertoire holds about 270,000 clones, 88% seen once, with under 3.5% in the top ten. Source material: PBMCs or T cells enriched from blood (not recorded which). The origin of the receptors is a woman aged 50 to 60 who had recovered from COVID-19.

This chain joins TRBV19 and TRBJ2-3, with 9 bases matching TRBD2. The CDR3 loop spans 16 amino acids. In germline, CDR1 is LNHDA, CDR2 SQIVND (reference sequence). V shed 5 bases and J 3 bases; nucleotides not matched to a gene: 9. Written as DNA, the CDR3 is TGTGCCAGTAGTGCCGATTTAGCGGGAGTAACAGATACGCAGTATTTT. Its protein is CASSADLAGVTDTQYF.

As for this clone: Other nucleotide sequences from this sample produce the same CDR3. The genes are TRBV18 and TRBJ1-6; D is ambiguous. V was trimmed by 2 bases and J by 0 bases, leaving 5 bases between them. The CDR3 spans 15 residues. Germline loops: CDR1 KGHSH, CDR2 LQKENI. CDR3: CASSPGSSYNSPLHF. The CDR3 coding sequence is TGTGCCAGCTCACCAGGGAGCTCCTATAATTCACCCCTCCACTTT.

The rearrangement links TRBV7-3 to TRBJ2-2; D is possibly TRBD1 (6 bases). The germline V gene has CDR1 SGHTA and CDR2 FQGTGA. CDR3 length: 16 amino acids. Trimming left V 3 bases short and J 4 bases short, with 15 bases between. CDR3 coding DNA: TGTGCCAGCAGCTTCCCACAGGGTTCTAGCACCGGGGAGCTGTTTTTT. As protein: CASSFPQGSSTGELFF.

The chain links TRBV4-3 to TRBJ1-2, with TRBD1 as a possible D gene (6 bases). This CDR3 has 17 residues. V was clipped by 1 base and J by 6 bases, with 21 bases between them. CDR1 and CDR2 (germline): LGHNA, YSLEER. This CDR3 reads CASSQGAKGDRPNGYTF. The CDR3 DNA reads as TGCGCCAGCAGCCAAGGGGCTAAGGGGGATCGACCTAATGGCTACACCTTC.

This clone was detected a few times. J is TRBJ2-3 and V is TRBV3-1 (or the pseudogene TRBV3-2); possible D gene TRBD1, 6 bases. This CDR3 is built from 15 residues. Looked up from germline, CDR1 is LGHDT and CDR2 is YNNKEL (reference sequence). Trimming took 7 bases from V and 2 from J, leaving 16 bases between them. In DNA form, the CDR3 reads TGTGCCAGCACCCCGGACAGCCCTGACACAGATACGCAGTATTTT. This sequence encodes CASTPDSPDTDTQYF.

On this clone: The identical CDR3 is also encoded by other nucleotide sequences in the sample. V is TRBV5-1 and J is TRBJ1-2; D uncertain. Between the trimmed V and J ends, which lost 0 bases and 0 bases, there was a span of 6 bases. The CDR3 length is 14 residues. Germline CDR1 and CDR2: SGHRS and YFSETQ. The CDR3 coding sequence is TGCGCCAGCAGCTTGGTGCAGTCTAACTATGGCTACACCTTC. Encoded protein: CASSLVQSNYGYTF.

The chain has TRBV9 and TRBJ2-6; TRBD2 aligns across 11 bases. J was trimmed by 0 bases and V by 5 bases; bases with no gene match: 4. The CDR3 runs to 17 residues. Germline V gene lookup returns CDR1 SGDLS and CDR2 YYNGEE. The DNA for the CDR3 is TGTGCCAGCAGTGTCACTAGCGGGAGCTCTGGGGCCAACGTCCTGACTTTC. Its protein product is CASSVTSGSSGANVLTF.

The chain joins TRBV6-5 to TRBJ2-7; weak D call: TRBD1 (5 bases). The ends were cut back, 4 bases at V and 1 base at J, with 17 bases in the middle. CDR1 is MNHEY, CDR2 SVGAGI, per germline. The CDR3 runs 16 residues. This CDR3 reads CASSSRQPLLSYEQYF. The CDR3 DNA reads TGTGCCAGCAGTTCCCGACAGCCTCTGTTATCCTACGAGCAGTACTTC.

A word on this clone: Other nucleotide sequences from this sample produce the same CDR3. The rearrangement joins TRBV28 to TRBJ2-7, with D perhaps TRBD2 (5 bases). Germline V gene lookup returns CDR1 MDHEN and CDR2 SYDVKM. The CDR3 is made up of 12 amino acids. Deletions cut 6 bases from V and 0 bases from J, with 6 bases between. This chain's CDR3 is CASSGNSYEQYF. The CDR3 DNA follows: TGTGCCAGCAGCGGGAACTCCTACGAGCAGTACTTC.

The chain couples TRBV2 to TRBJ2-3, with TRBD2 matching over 9 bases. From germline, CDR1 is SNHLY and CDR2 FYNNEI. CDR3 length equals 16 residues. The junction had 10 bases not matched to a gene; V was cut back by 6 bases and J by 3 bases. The chain's CDR3 is CASRGTSTRGTDTQYF. Here the CDR3 DNA reads TGTGCCAGCAGGGGGACTAGCACCCGTGGGACAGATACGCAGTATTTT.

The chain recombines TRBV28 with TRBJ2-7; D is undetermined. The CDR3 runs to 13 residues. The V end lost 2 bases, the J end lost 3 bases, and 8 bases lay between the germline ends. Germline lookup yields CDR1 MDHEN and CDR2 SYDVKM. For the CDR3, the DNA is TGTGCCAGCAGTTTACCCGTCCTCTACGAGCAGTACTTC. Its translation is CASSLPVLYEQYF.

This sequence joins TRBV7-2 and TRBJ2-3, with D unclear. The CDR3 totals 15 residues. V dropped 4 bases and J dropped 0 bases, with 11 bases sitting between them. Germline-derived CDR1 and CDR2 are SGHTA and FQGNSA. CDR3 region: CASSSRRPSTDTQYF. CDR3 DNA sequence: TGTGCCAGCAGCTCTAGACGACCTAGCACAGATACGCAGTATTTT.

The chain couples TRBV7-2 to TRBJ2-1; TRBD1 matches at 8 bases. The CDR3 contains 14 residues. CDR1 and CDR2 from the germline V gene are SGHTA and FQGNSA. V lost 5 bases to trimming and J lost 6 bases; unmatched junction nucleotides: 6. The CDR3 sequence: CASSRQQGGNEQFF. CDR3 sequence (DNA): TGTGCCAGCAGCCGCCAACAGGGGGGCAATGAGCAGTTCTTC.

In this sample, this clone turned up a few times. In DNA form, the CDR3 reads TGTGCCAGCAGTTTAGGTTTCGGTAGGGGCGCGTCAGGTCAGCCCCAGCATTTT. It specifies CASSLGFGRGASGQPQHF. The V gene is TRBV28, the J gene TRBJ1-5; TRBD1 is a possible D gene (5 bases). The V and J ends lost 2 bases and 6 bases respectively, with 23 bases between them. CDR3 length equals 18 residues. Germline CDR1 and CDR2: MDHEN and SYDVKM.

CDR3 residues: CASSQEGGTGRDQNSPLHF. The CDR3 coding sequence is TGCGCCAGCAGCCAAGAAGGGGGGACAGGGCGAGACCAGAATTCACCCCTCCACTTT. The V and J genes are TRBV4-3 and TRBJ1-6; 9 nucleotides agree with TRBD1. With 0 bases clipped from V and 7 bases from J, the junction kept 13 bases outside the gene matches. CDR3 length equals 19 residues. Looked up from germline, CDR1 is LGHNA and CDR2 is YSLEER.